These T cell receptor beta chains were read from a single sample in a study of cytomegalovirus exposure and HLA in healthy donors. The assay was immunoSEQ multiplex PCR, and TCRdb's table has in-frame clones only and misses some. Seen here are about 200,000 clones, roughly 74% observed once, and the top ten hold approximately 2%. Sequences were obtained from PBMCs. The receptor set was obtained from a woman between 25 and 40 years old in good health and CMV-seronegative. Both conserved end residues are part of each CDR3. Each record gives: D gene, J gene, V gene, clone size, CDR3 DNA, CDR3 protein. D genes are given only for firm matches. A row's size may be missing; if present it is once, few, many or a size class.

D: TRBD1; J: TRBJ1-2; V: TRBV5-1; size: NA; DNA: TGCGCCAGCAGCGTGACAGGGGACGGCTACACCTTC; CDR3: CASSVTGDGYTF
D: TRBD1; J: TRBJ1-2; V: TRBV23-1; size: few; DNA: TGCGCCAGCAGTCAAGGGGACAGGGAAGTTTTC; CDR3: CASSQGDREVF
D: NA; J: TRBJ2-7; V: TRBV7-2; size: NA; DNA: TGTGCCAGCAGGGGGGGTACAGGGGCCAGGTACGAGCAGTACTTC; CDR3: CASRGGTGARYEQYF
D: NA; J: TRBJ2-7; V: TRBV30; size: NA; DNA: TGTGCCTGGAATGCGGGAACCTACGAGCAGTACTTC; CDR3: CAWNAGTYEQYF
D: NA; J: TRBJ1-2; V: TRBV7-9; size: NA; DNA: TGTGCCAGCAGCTATGGGGGGGTAGGAGGCTATGGCTACACCTTC; CDR3: CASSYGGVGGYGYTF
D: NA; J: TRBJ2-1; V: TRBV9; size: NA; DNA: TGTGCCAGCAGCGCGTTAGGGAGCTACAATGAGCAGTTCTTC; CDR3: CASSALGSYNEQFF
D: NA; J: TRBJ2-6; V: TRBV28; size: NA; DNA: TGTGCCAGCAGGATGAGCTCTGGGGCCAACGTCCTGACTTTC; CDR3: CASRMSSGANVLTF
D: NA; J: TRBJ1-2; V: TRBV5-1; size: NA; DNA: TGCGCCAGCAGCTCAGGGGAGCACTACTCCTATGGCTACACCTTC; CDR3: CASSSGEHYSYGYTF
D: NA; J: TRBJ2-7; V: TRBV4-3; size: NA; DNA: TGCGCCAGCAGCGGGGAGACAGGAAGGGTCTACGAGCAGTACTTC; CDR3: CASSGETGRVYEQYF
D: NA; J: TRBJ2-1; V: TRBV5-5; size: NA; DNA: TGTGCCAGCAGCTTGGGTCCGCCCCGGGACAATGAGCAGTTCTTC; CDR3: CASSLGPPRDNEQFF
D: NA; J: TRBJ1-1; V: TRBV21-1; size: few; DNA: TGTGCCAGCAGCAAGGGGTTCCCGGGACAGGGTAAATCAGGCAACACTGAAGCTTTCTTT; CDR3: CASSKGFPGQGKSGNTEAFF
D: NA; J: TRBJ1-1; V: TRBV27; size: once; DNA: TGTGCCAGCAGTCAGTCCAGGGGCTTTTACGGGAACACTGAAGCTTTCTTT; CDR3: CASSQSRGFYGNTEAFF
D: TRBD2; J: TRBJ2-1; V: TRBV25-1; size: few; DNA: TGTGCCAGTCGCCTTAGCGGGAGTGCCAATGAGCAGTTCTTC; CDR3: CASRLSGSANEQFF
D: TRBD1; J: TRBJ1-1; V: TRBV5-1; size: few; DNA: TGCGCCAGCAGGACAGGGGGCTCCATGAACACTGAAGCTTTCTTT; CDR3: CASRTGGSMNTEAFF
D: NA; J: TRBJ2-1; V: TRBV4-3; size: NA; DNA: TGCGCCAGCAGCCAAGGGGTGACCGGGAGAGAGCAGTTCTTC; CDR3: CASSQGVTGREQFF
D: NA; J: TRBJ2-2; V: TRBV6-4; size: few; DNA: TGTGCCAGCAGTGAAGGGTCAGGGGAAACCGGGGAGCTGTTTTTT; CDR3: CASSEGSGETGELFF
D: TRBD2; J: TRBJ2-1; V: TRBV7-6; size: NA; DNA: TGTGCCAGCAGCTTCGCTAGCGGGTTTTACAATGAGCAGTTCTTC; CDR3: CASSFASGFYNEQFF
D: NA; J: TRBJ1-4; V: TRBV7-2; size: NA; DNA: TGTGCCAGCAGCTTAGTGCGAGCAACTAATGAAAAACTGTTTTTT; CDR3: CASSLVRATNEKLFF
D: NA; J: TRBJ2-1; V: TRBV5-1; size: NA; DNA: TGCGCCAGCAGCTTGGGTGCTAGCGACGATGAGCAGTTCTTC; CDR3: CASSLGASDDEQFF
D: NA; J: TRBJ1-4; V: TRBV2; size: few; DNA: TGTGCCAGCAGCTTACACGGCACAGGGAGAAATGAAAAACTGTTTTTT; CDR3: CASSLHGTGRNEKLFF
D: NA; J: TRBJ1-4; V: TRBV4-2; size: few; DNA: TGTGCCAGCAGCCAAGGATGGGGGGATCGGGGTGAAAAACTGTTTTTT; CDR3: CASSQGWGDRGEKLFF
D: TRBD1; J: TRBJ1-4; V: TRBV7-9; size: NA; DNA: TGTGCCAGCAGCCATGACAGGGGGCCTAATGAAAAACTGTTTTTT; CDR3: CASSHDRGPNEKLFF
D: NA; J: TRBJ2-3; V: TRBV10-3; size: NA; DNA: TGTGCCATCAGTGACGGGACTCCGAGCACAGATACGCAGTATTTT; CDR3: CAISDGTPSTDTQYF
D: TRBD2; J: TRBJ2-3; V: TRBV13; size: NA; DNA: TGTGCCAGCAGCACAGTACTAGCGGGCACAGATACGCAGTATTTT; CDR3: CASSTVLAGTDTQYF
D: TRBD2; J: TRBJ2-2; V: TRBV4-3; size: NA; DNA: TGCGCCAGCAGCCCTCGGGCGGGAGGGATTACCGGGGAGCTGTTTTTT; CDR3: CASSPRAGGITGELFF
D: TRBD1; J: TRBJ1-4; V: TRBV19; size: NA; DNA: TGTGCCAGTCACAGGGGGCTAGATGAAAAACTGTTTTTT; CDR3: CASHRGLDEKLFF
D: TRBD2; J: TRBJ2-7; V: TRBV6-6; size: few; DNA: TGTGCCAGCAGTTATCCGAGCGGGGCCAACTACGAGCAGTACTTC; CDR3: CASSYPSGANYEQYF
D: NA; J: TRBJ2-3; V: TRBV5-1; size: NA; DNA: TGCGCCAGCAGCGGCGGGCACCGCACAGATACGCAGTATTTT; CDR3: CASSGGHRTDTQYF
D: NA; J: TRBJ1-1; V: TRBV4-1; size: NA; DNA: TGCGCCAGCAGCTTAGGTGGGACACTTTACACTGAAGCTTTCTTT; CDR3: CASSLGGTLYTEAFF
D: NA; J: TRBJ2-7; V: TRBV7-2; size: NA; DNA: TGTGCCAGCAGCTTAGCGGTCGGGAGCGGATCCTACGAGCAGTACTTC; CDR3: CASSLAVGSGSYEQYF
D: TRBD1; J: TRBJ1-5; V: TRBV7-9; size: few; DNA: TGTGCCAGCAGCTTAGTAGGGACAGGTGATCAGCCCCAGCATTTT; CDR3: CASSLVGTGDQPQHF
D: NA; J: TRBJ1-2; V: TRBV5-5; size: NA; DNA: TGTGCCAGCAGCTTAGCAGGGTCGGACTATGGCTACACCTTC; CDR3: CASSLAGSDYGYTF
D: NA; J: TRBJ1-2; V: TRBV9; size: NA; DNA: TGTGCCAGCAGCGTTTCCACTGGTAACTATGGCTACACCTTC; CDR3: CASSVSTGNYGYTF
D: NA; J: TRBJ2-1; V: TRBV7-2; size: few; DNA: TGTGCCAGCAGCTTAGGTGTTGAGGGTAAGCAGTTCTTC; CDR3: CASSLGVEGKQFF
D: TRBD1; J: TRBJ2-1; V: TRBV19; size: NA; DNA: TGTGCCAGTAATGGGGGACAGGGGGCGCGGAGTGAGCAGTTCTTC; CDR3: CASNGGQGARSEQFF
D: TRBD2; J: TRBJ2-3; V: TRBV2; size: once; DNA: TGTGCCAGCAAAGACCCGGGACTAGCGGGGGGGAAAACGGATACGCAGTATTTT; CDR3: CASKDPGLAGGKTDTQYF
D: NA; J: TRBJ2-7; V: TRBV9; size: NA; DNA: TGTGCCAGCGCAGGGTCTGGGGTGAACGAGCAGTACTTC; CDR3: CASAGSGVNEQYF
D: TRBD1; J: TRBJ1-1; V: TRBV30; size: NA; DNA: TGTGCCTGGGGGACAGGGACGGTTGAAGCTTTCTTT; CDR3: CAWGTGTVEAFF
D: TRBD2; J: TRBJ2-2; V: TRBV9; size: few; DNA: TGTGCCAGCAGCGCGCTAGCGGGGGGGAACACCGGGGAGCTGTTTTTT; CDR3: CASSALAGGNTGELFF
D: NA; J: TRBJ1-2; V: TRBV19; size: NA; DNA: TGTGCCAGTAGGGAGATTCCTAACTATGGCTACACCTTC; CDR3: CASREIPNYGYTF
D: NA; J: TRBJ2-3; V: TRBV21-1; size: NA; DNA: TGTGCCAGCAGCAAAGAGGGACTAGCGGACACAGATACGCAGTATTTT; CDR3: CASSKEGLADTDTQYF
D: TRBD2; J: TRBJ2-7; V: TRBV6-1; size: once; DNA: TGTGCCAGCCGAGGCGGGAGCCTTCGCGAGCAGTACTTC; CDR3: CASRGGSLREQYF
D: NA; J: TRBJ2-3; V: TRBV27; size: NA; DNA: TGTGCCAGCAGGCCTATTGGCACAGATACGCAGTATTTT; CDR3: CASRPIGTDTQYF
D: NA; J: TRBJ1-2; V: TRBV4-2; size: few; DNA: TGTGCCAGCAGCCATGCTACAGGGTTTTACTATGGCTACACCTTC; CDR3: CASSHATGFYYGYTF
D: NA; J: TRBJ2-1; V: TRBV7-9; size: NA; DNA: TGTGCCAGCAGCACCGGACTGCAGAACAATGAGCAGTTCTTC; CDR3: CASSTGLQNNEQFF
D: NA; J: TRBJ1-2; V: TRBV5-1; size: NA; DNA: TGCGCCAGCAGCGTGACAGGCTATGGCTACACCTTC; CDR3: CASSVTGYGYTF
D: TRBD2; J: TRBJ2-3; V: TRBV9; size: NA; DNA: TGTGCCAGCAGCGTCGGTGGACTAGCGAGGGATACGCAGTATTTT; CDR3: CASSVGGLARDTQYF
D: NA; J: TRBJ2-5; V: TRBV7-2; size: NA; DNA: TGTGCCAGCAGCTTAGGGCAGGGTCGGGTCGAGACCCAGTACTTC; CDR3: CASSLGQGRVETQYF
D: TRBD2; J: TRBJ2-2; V: TRBV5-1; size: few; DNA: TGCGCCAGCAGCCCAGGACTAGCGAGAGGAGGGGAGCTGTTTTTT; CDR3: CASSPGLARGGELFF
D: TRBD2; J: TRBJ2-1; V: TRBV7-9; size: NA; DNA: TGTGCCAGCAGCTCGACTAGCGCCTACAATGAGCAGTTCTTC; CDR3: CASSSTSAYNEQFF
D: TRBD1; J: TRBJ1-2; V: TRBV11-2; size: NA; DNA: TGTGCCAGCAGCCCAGGACAGGGTACGGTCTATGGCTACACCTTC; CDR3: CASSPGQGTVYGYTF
D: TRBD1; J: TRBJ1-4; V: TRBV7-2; size: few; DNA: TGTGCCAGCAGCTCCCGACAGGGTTTGGGTGAAAAACTGTTTTTT; CDR3: CASSSRQGLGEKLFF
D: NA; J: TRBJ1-2; V: TRBV20-1; size: NA; DNA: TGCAGTGCTACTAGTAACTATGGCTACACCTTC; CDR3: CSATSNYGYTF
D: TRBD2; J: TRBJ2-2; V: TRBV4-3; size: NA; DNA: TGCGCCAGCAGCCAAGGGGGCGGGAGGCCTAGCGGGGAGCTGTTTTTT; CDR3: CASSQGGGRPSGELFF
D: NA; J: TRBJ1-1; V: TRBV5-6; size: NA; DNA: TGTGCCAGCAGCTTGCGGGGACATTCGAACACTGAAGCTTTCTTT; CDR3: CASSLRGHSNTEAFF
D: NA; J: TRBJ1-2; V: TRBV15; size: NA; DNA: TGTGCCACCAGCAGAGAACCCTCCCGTAGGGGGTCTAACTATGGCTACACCTTC; CDR3: CATSREPSRRGSNYGYTF
D: TRBD1; J: TRBJ2-5; V: TRBV7-9; size: NA; DNA: TGTGCCAGCAGCCACGGACAGGTTCAAGAGACCCAGTACTTC; CDR3: CASSHGQVQETQYF
D: TRBD1; J: TRBJ1-1; V: TRBV6-1; size: NA; DNA: TGTGCCAGCAGTGAACAGGGACAGGGAGAAGCTTTCTTT; CDR3: CASSEQGQGEAFF
D: TRBD1; J: TRBJ1-2; V: TRBV5-1; size: NA; DNA: TGCGCCAGCAGCCCCGGGACAGTGGCCCTGGGCTACACCTTC; CDR3: CASSPGTVALGYTF